This record looks at one T cell receptor beta chain sequence and its context. This record belongs to a study of blood T cell repertoires in COVID-19. Study in general: COVID-19 samples collected from the United States, Italy and Spain covered acute and convalescent phases.

Germline CDR1 and CDR2: SGDLS and YYNGEE. This CDR3 is 14 amino acids long. V lost 0 bases, J lost 3 bases, and 2 bases stayed unmatched. Generated by immunoSEQ multiplex PCR, the TCRdb table keeps only in-frame clones and is missing some. Counted here are roughly 25,000 clones, around 80% occurring once; the ten biggest clones make up approximately 58%. Material for sequencing was peripheral blood. V is TRBV9 and J is TRBJ2-7; 8 bases map to TRBD2. This TCR was sampled from a woman of 80 years or more with acute or convalescent COVID-19. This chain's CDR3 is CASSVAAGGYEQYF. As DNA, the CDR3 is TGTGCCAGCAGCGTAGCTGCGGGAGGCTACGAGCAGTACTTC. The whole variable domain, remainder taken from reference TRBV9 and TRBJ2-7, is DSGVTQTPKHLITATGQRVTLRCSPRSGDLSVYWYQQSLDQGLQFLIQYYNGEERAKGNILERFSAQQFPDLHSELNLSSLELGDSALYFCASSVAAGGYEQYFGPGTRLTVT.